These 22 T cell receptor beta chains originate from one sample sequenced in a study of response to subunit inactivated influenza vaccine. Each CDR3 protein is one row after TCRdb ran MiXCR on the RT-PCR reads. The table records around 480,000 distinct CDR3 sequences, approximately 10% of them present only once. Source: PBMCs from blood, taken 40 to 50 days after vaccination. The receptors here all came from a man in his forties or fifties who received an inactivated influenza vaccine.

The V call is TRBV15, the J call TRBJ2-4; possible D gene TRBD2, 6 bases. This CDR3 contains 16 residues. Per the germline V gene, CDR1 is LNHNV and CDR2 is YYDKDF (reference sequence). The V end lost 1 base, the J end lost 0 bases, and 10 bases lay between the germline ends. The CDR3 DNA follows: TGTGCCACCAGCAGAGGGGTGGGACTAGCCAAAAACATTCAGTACTTC. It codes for CATSRGVGLAKNIQYF.

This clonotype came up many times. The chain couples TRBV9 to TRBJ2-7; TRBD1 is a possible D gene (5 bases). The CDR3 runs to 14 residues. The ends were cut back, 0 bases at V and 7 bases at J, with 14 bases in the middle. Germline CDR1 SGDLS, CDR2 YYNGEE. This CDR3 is CASSVGRVMGEQYF. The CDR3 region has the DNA TGTGCCAGCAGCGTAGGCAGGGTGATGGGAGAGCAGTACTTC.

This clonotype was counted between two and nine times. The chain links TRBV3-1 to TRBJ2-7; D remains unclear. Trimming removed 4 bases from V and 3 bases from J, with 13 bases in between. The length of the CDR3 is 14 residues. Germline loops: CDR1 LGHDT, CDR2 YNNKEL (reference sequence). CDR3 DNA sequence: TGTGCCAGCAGCCTTCATGGCAACCTCTACGAGCAGTACTTC. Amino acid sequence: CASSLHGNLYEQYF.

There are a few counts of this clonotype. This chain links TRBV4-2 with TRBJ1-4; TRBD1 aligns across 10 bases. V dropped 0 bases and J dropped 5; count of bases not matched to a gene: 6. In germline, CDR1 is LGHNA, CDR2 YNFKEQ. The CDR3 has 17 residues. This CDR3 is CASSQDLRTGGNEKLFF. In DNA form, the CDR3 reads TGTGCCAGCAGCCAAGATCTCCGGACAGGGGGAAATGAAAAACTGTTTTTT.

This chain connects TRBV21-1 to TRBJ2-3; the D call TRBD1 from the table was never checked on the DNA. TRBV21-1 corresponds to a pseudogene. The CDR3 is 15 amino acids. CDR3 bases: TGTGCCAGCAGCACCCAGGGGGCTTTCACAGATACGCAGTATTTT. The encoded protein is CASSTQGAFTDTQYF.

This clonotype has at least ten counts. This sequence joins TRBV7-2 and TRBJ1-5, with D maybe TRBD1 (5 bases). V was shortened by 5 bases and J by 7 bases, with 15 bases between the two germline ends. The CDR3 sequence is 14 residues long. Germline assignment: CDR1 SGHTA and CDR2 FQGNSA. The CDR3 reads CASSQTGGGQPQHF. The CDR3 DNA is TGTGCCAGCAGCCAAACCGGGGGGGGGCAGCCCCAGCATTTT.

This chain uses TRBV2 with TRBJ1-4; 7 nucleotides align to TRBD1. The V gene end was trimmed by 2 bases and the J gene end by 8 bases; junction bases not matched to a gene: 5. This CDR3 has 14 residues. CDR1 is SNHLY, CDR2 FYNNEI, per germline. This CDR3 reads CASSELQGLEKLFF. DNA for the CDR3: TGTGCCAGCAGTGAACTACAGGGGTTGGAAAAACTGTTTTTT.

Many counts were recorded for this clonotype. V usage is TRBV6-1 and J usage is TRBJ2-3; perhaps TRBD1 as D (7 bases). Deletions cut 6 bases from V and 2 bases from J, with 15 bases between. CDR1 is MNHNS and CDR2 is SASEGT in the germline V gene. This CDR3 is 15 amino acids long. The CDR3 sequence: CASRPGGPFTDTQYF. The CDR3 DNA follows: TGTGCCAGCAGACCAGGGGGGCCCTTCACAGATACGCAGTATTTT.

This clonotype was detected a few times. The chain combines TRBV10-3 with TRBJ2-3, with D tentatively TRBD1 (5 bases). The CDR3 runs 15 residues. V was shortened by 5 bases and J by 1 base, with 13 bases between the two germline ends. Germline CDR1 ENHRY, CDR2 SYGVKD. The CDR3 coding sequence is TGTGCCATCAGTCTATCTATACAGGGCACAGATACGCAGTATTTT. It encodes CAISLSIQGTDTQYF.

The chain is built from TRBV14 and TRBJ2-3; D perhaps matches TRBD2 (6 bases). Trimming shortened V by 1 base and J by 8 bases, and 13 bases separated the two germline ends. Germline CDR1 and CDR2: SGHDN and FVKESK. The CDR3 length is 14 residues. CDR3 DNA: TGTGCCAGCAGCCAAGTGGGTTCCGGGAGTACGCAGTATTTT. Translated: CASSQVGSGSTQYF.

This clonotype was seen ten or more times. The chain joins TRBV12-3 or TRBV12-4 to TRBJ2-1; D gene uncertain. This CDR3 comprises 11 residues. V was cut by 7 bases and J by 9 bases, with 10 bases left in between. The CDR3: CASIARGEQFF. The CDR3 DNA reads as TGTGCCAGCATTGCTCGCGGTGAGCAGTTCTTC.

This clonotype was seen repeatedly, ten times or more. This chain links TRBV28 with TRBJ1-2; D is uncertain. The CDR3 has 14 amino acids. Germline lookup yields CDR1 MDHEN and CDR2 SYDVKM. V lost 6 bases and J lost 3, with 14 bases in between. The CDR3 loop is CASSLVLKDYGYTF. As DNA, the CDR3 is TGTGCCAGCAGCTTGGTCCTTAAAGACTATGGCTACACCTTC.

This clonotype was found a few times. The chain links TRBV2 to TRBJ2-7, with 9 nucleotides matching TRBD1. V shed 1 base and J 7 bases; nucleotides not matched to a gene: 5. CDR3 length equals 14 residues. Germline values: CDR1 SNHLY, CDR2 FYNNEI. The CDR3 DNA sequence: TGTGCCAGCAGTGAAGTGGGGACAGGGAGGGAGCAGTACTTC. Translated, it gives CASSEVGTGREQYF.

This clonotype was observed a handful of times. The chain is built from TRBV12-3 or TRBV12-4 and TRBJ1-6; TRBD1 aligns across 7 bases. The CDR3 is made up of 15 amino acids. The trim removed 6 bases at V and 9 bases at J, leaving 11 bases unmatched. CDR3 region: CASRGHRQGGSPLHF. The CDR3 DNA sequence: TGTGCCAGCAGGGGCCATCGACAGGGTGGTTCACCCCTCCACTTT.

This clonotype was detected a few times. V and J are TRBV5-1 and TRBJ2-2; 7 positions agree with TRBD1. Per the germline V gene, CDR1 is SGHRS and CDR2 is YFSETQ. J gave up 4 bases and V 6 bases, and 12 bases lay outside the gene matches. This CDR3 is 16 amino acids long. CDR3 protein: CASTPTTGVGTGELFF. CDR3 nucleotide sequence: TGCGCCAGCACTCCTACTACAGGGGTCGGCACCGGGGAGCTGTTTTTT.

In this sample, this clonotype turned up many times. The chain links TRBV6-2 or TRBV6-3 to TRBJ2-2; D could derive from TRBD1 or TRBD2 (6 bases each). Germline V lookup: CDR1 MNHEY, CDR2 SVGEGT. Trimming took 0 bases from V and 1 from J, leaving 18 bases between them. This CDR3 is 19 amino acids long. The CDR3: CASSYSLSRGLRNTGELFF. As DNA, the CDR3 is TGTGCCAGCAGTTACTCGTTAAGTCGGGGGCTGCGGAACACCGGGGAGCTGTTTTTT.

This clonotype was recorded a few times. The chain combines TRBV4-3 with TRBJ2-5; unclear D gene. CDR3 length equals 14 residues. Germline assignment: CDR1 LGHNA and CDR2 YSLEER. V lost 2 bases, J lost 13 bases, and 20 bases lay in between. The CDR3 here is CASSQTINTPPPYF. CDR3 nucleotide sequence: TGCGCCAGCAGCCAAACCATCAACACGCCTCCCCCGTACTTC.

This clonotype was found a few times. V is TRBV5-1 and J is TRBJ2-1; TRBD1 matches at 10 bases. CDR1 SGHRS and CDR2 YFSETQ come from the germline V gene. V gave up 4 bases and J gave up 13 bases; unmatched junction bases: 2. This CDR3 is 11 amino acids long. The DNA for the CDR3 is TGCGCCAGCAGCAGGGACAGGGGCCAGTTCTTC. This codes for CASSRDRGQFF. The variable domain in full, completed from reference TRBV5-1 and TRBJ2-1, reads KAGVTQTPRYLIKTRGQQVTLSCSPISGHRSVSWYQQTPGQGLQFLFEYFSETQRNKGNFPGRFSGRQFSNSRSEMNVSTLELGDSALYLCASSRDRGQFFGPGTRLTVL.

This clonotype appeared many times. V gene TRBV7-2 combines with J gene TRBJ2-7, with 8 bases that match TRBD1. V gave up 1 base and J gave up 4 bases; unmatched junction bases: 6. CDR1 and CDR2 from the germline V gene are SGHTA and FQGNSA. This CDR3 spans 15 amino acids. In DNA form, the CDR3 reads TGTGCCAGCAGCTTAGTAGGACAGGGTCGGTACGAGCAGTACTTC. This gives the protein CASSLVGQGRYEQYF.

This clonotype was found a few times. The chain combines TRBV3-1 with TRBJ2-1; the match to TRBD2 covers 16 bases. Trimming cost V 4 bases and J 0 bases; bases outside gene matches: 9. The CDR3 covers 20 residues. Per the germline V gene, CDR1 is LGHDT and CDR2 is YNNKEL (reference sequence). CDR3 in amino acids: CASSRLPGLAGGGSYNEQFF. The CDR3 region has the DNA TGTGCCAGCAGCCGCCTACCGGGACTAGCGGGGGGGGGCTCCTACAATGAGCAGTTCTTC.

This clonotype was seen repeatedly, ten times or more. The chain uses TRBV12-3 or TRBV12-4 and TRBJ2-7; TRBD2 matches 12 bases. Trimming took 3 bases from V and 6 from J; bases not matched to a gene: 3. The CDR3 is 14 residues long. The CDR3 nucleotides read TGTGCCAGCAGTTTTATGGGACTAGCGGGCGAGCAGTACTTC. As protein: CASSFMGLAGEQYF.

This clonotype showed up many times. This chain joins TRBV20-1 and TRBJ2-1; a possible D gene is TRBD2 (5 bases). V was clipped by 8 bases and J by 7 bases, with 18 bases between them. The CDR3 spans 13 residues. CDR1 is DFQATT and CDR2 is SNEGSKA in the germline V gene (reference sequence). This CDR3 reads CSLDVLVGNEQFF. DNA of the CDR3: TGCAGTTTAGACGTACTAGTGGGTAATGAGCAGTTCTTC.